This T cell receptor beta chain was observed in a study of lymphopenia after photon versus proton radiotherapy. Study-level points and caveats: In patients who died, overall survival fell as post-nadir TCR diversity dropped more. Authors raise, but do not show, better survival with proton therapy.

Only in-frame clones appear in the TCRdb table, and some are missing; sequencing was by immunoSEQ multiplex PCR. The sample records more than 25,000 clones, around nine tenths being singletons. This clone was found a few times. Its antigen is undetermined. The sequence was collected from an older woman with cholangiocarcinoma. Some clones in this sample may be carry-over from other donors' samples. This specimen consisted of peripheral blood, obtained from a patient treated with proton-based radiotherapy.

CDR3 sequence: CASSLEGRPTGELFF. The CDR3 DNA sequence: TGCGCCAGCAGCTTGGAGGGCAGACCCACCGGGGAGCTGTTTTTT. V is TRBV5-1 and J is TRBJ2-2; no firm D call. V lost 0 bases and J 4 bases, leaving 10 bases between the germline ends. CDR1 and CDR2 (germline): SGHRS, YFSETQ. The CDR3 is 15 residues long.